This TCR beta chain emerged from a study of CD8 T cells in Susac syndrome. Germline-derived CDR1 and CDR2 are DFQATT and SNEGSKA (reference sequence). The CDR3 consists of 13 residues. With V trimmed by 6 bases and J by 10 bases, 12 bases remained unmatched. RNA, at 0.5 to 1 ug, was reverse transcribed with random hexamers. TCRdb used MiXCR to reprocess the immunoSEQ multiplex PCR reads, holding one entry per CDR3 protein. The sample lists 100,000 to 150,000 distinct CDR3 sequences, approximately 93% occurring once. V is TRBV20-1 and J is TRBJ2-1; 7 bases align to TRBD2. Sequencing was performed on CD8+ T cells from PBMCs. This sequence was found in a human donor with multiple sclerosis. The CDR3 reads CSARGLIDLEQFF. CDR3 DNA: TGCAGTGCGCGGGGACTAATCGATTTAGAGCAGTTCTTC.